Below are 8 T cell receptor beta chains sequenced from a single sample in a study of beta chain features in type 1 diabetes. Expressed TCRB transcripts were sequenced because the entire RNA isolate underwent reverse transcription. The method was immunoSEQ multiplex PCR; TCRdb's version includes in-frame clones alone and lacks a portion of them. Of about 180,000 clones in the sample, 13% were seen once. The sequenced sample was central memory CD4+ T cells from blood. Source of these receptors: a woman aged 18-29 years in good health.

This clone was seen repeatedly, ten times or more. The chain recombines TRBV7-2 with TRBJ1-1, with D maybe TRBD1 (6 bases). Germline CDR1 and CDR2: SGHTA and FQGNSA. The V end lost 5 bases, the J end lost 4 bases, and 17 bases lay between the germline ends. The CDR3 has 15 amino acids. The DNA of the CDR3 is TGTGCCAGCAGCCATCCAGGGGTAGGGGGCACTGAAGCTTTCTTT. This encodes CASSHPGVGGTEAFF.

This chain connects TRBV27 to TRBJ1-4; TRBD1 agrees at 8 bases. CDR1 MNHEY and CDR2 SMNVEV come from the germline V gene (reference sequence). CDR3 size: 13 residues. Trimming cost V 6 bases and J 5 bases; bases outside gene matches: 2. The chain's CDR3 is CASRGQANEKLFF. CDR3 in DNA: TGTGCCAGCAGGGGACAGGCGAATGAAAAACTGTTTTTT.

This clone was seen only a few times. The chain has TRBV19 and TRBJ2-1; 9 nucleotides match TRBD2. This CDR3 region has 16 residues. The V gene end was trimmed by 2 bases and the J gene end by 5 bases; junction bases not matched to a gene: 7. The germline V gene encodes CDR1 LNHDA and CDR2 SQIVND (reference sequence). CDR3 in amino acids: CASSIFQAGGHNEQFF. The CDR3 DNA reads as TGTGCCAGTAGTATATTCCAAGCGGGAGGCCACAATGAGCAGTTCTTC.

This chain uses TRBV7-2 with TRBJ1-2, with 9 bases matching TRBD1. V dropped 4 bases and J dropped 5; count of bases not matched to a gene: 2. The CDR3 has 13 residues. The germline gives CDR1 SGHTA, CDR2 FQGNSA. The CDR3 sequence is CASSWGQGYGYTF. The CDR3 DNA follows: TGTGCCAGCAGCTGGGGACAGGGTTATGGCTACACCTTC.

This clone came up a few times. The chain carries TRBV6-6 and TRBJ1-2, with TRBD1 matching over 7 bases. CDR3 size: 16 residues. V trimming: 5 bases; J trimming: 8 bases; junction bases outside the gene matches: 17. CDR1 is MNHNY and CDR2 is SVGAGI in the germline V gene (reference sequence). In nucleotides, the CDR3 is TGTGCCAGCAGTAACCCGACGGGACAGCTATTCACAGGCTACACCTTC. Protein: CASSNPTGQLFTGYTF.

This clone showed up just a few times. The CDR3 coding sequence is TGTGCCAGCCGGGCGAATAAAGGACAGGGGGCTTATAGCAATCAGCCCCAGCATTTT. It specifies CASRANKGQGAYSNQPQHF. The gene calls are TRBV27 and TRBJ1-5; 11 bases match TRBD1. The CDR3 is 19 residues long. V dropped 8 bases and J dropped 0; count of bases not matched to a gene: 15. The germline gives CDR1 MNHEY, CDR2 SMNVEV (reference sequence).

This clone was found a few times. The chain is built from TRBV30 and TRBJ2-3; perhaps TRBD1 as D (6 bases). From germline, CDR1 is GTSNPN and CDR2 SVGIG (reference sequence). CDR3 length: 13 residues. The V end was cut by 5 bases, the J end by 2 bases, with 11 bases between. The CDR3 coding sequence is TGTGCCTGGGCCGGGGACAACACAGATACGCAGTATTTT. This gives the protein CAWAGDNTDTQYF. Variable domain in full (rest from reference TRBV30 and TRBJ2-3): SQTIHQWPATLVQPVGSPLSLECTVEGTSNPNLYWYRQAAGRGLQLLFYSVGIGQISSEVPQNLSASRPQDRQFILSSKKLLLSDSGFYLCAWAGDNTDTQYFGPGTRLTVL.

The J gene is TRBJ2-1, the V gene TRBV10-3, with D tentatively TRBD1 (6 bases). CDR3 length: 16 residues. V lost 10 bases and J 2 bases, leaving 21 bases between the germline ends. From germline, CDR1 is ENHRY and CDR2 SYGVKD. CDR3 protein: CATSGISGVPYNEQFF. The CDR3 DNA reads TGTGCCACCTCGGGAATATCAGGGGTCCCCTACAATGAGCAGTTCTTC.